The 9 T cell receptor beta chains below were found in one sample sequenced in a study of shared clonotypes between healthy human individuals. Using immunoSEQ multiplex PCR, the repertoire was profiled, and TCRdb retains in-frame clones only, with some absent. The data show fewer than 2.5 million clones, approximately 93% seen once. Sequencing was carried out using naive CD4+ T cells from PBMCs. Subset of the sample: CD45RA+ positively selected. The receptors stem from a man younger than 30 in good health. Some clones in this sample may be carry-over from other donors' samples.

The chain uses TRBV2 and TRBJ1-2, with D unresolved. Trimming took off 4 bases at V and 6 bases at J, with 6 bases between the two ends. The CDR3 totals 11 residues. Germline V lookup: CDR1 SNHLY, CDR2 FYNNEI. CDR3 nucleotides: TGTGCCAGCAGTGCTGCCGATGGCTACACCTTC. Residues: CASSAADGYTF.

This sequence joins TRBV28 and TRBJ2-7; TRBD1 matches at 7 bases. The CDR3 loop spans 13 amino acids. Germline V gives CDR1 MDHEN, CDR2 SYDVKM. V lost 8 bases to trimming and J lost 6 bases; unmatched junction nucleotides: 10. CDR3 coding DNA: TGTGCCAGCTCTCAACAGGGGTCACGCGAGCAGTACTTC. It encodes CASSQQGSREQYF.

The CDR3 DNA reads as TGTGCCAGCAGTCCCGCCAGACAGGGGGCAGGCAATCAGCCCCAGCATTTT. Translating gives CASSPARQGAGNQPQHF. The rearrangement joins TRBV28 to TRBJ1-5, with TRBD1 matching over 10 bases. Per germline, CDR1 MDHEN and CDR2 SYDVKM. The CDR3 spans 17 residues. After removal of 5 bases from V and 2 bases from J, the junction contained 9 bases not matched to a gene. The complete variable domain, with remaining parts taken from reference TRBV28 and TRBJ1-5, reads DVKVTQSSRYLVKRTGEKVFLECVQDMDHENMFWYRQDPGLGLRLIYFSYDVKMKEKGDIPEGYSVSREKKERFSLILESASTNQTSMYLCASSPARQGAGNQPQHFGDGTRLSIL.

Points on this clone: Other DNA sequences of this sample code for an identical CDR3. The V and J genes are TRBV5-4 and TRBJ2-3; weak D call: TRBD2 (7 bases). There are 17 residues in the CDR3. V dropped 0 bases and J dropped 1 base, with 15 bases sitting between them. Germline V gives CDR1 SGHNT, CDR2 YYREEE (reference sequence). CDR3 sequence: CASSLGSGGQGTDTQYF. The DNA for the CDR3 is TGTGCCAGCAGCTTGGGGTCCGGGGGGCAAGGCACAGATACGCAGTATTTT. Variable domain in full (rest from reference TRBV5-4 and TRBJ2-3): ETGVTQSPTHLIKTRGQQVTLRCSSQSGHNTVSWYQQALGQGPQFIFQYYREEENGRGNFPPRFSGLQFPNYSSELNVNALELDDSALYLCASSLGSGGQGTDTQYFGPGTRLTVL.

The chain uses TRBV19 and TRBJ1-1; D call uncertain. V was cut by 4 bases and J by 3 bases, with 18 bases left in between. CDR1 and CDR2 from the germline V gene are LNHDA and SQIVND (reference sequence). This CDR3 has 16 residues. In DNA form, the CDR3 reads TGTGCCAGTAGTAACCCCGGTAGGCGGCGCGACACTGAAGCTTTCTTT. Translation gives CASSNPGRRRDTEAFF.

Turning to this clone: Other nucleotide sequences in the sample specify the same CDR3. V is TRBV4-1 and J is TRBJ1-4, with 8 bases fitting TRBD1. J gave up 5 bases and V 4 bases, and 0 bases lay outside the gene matches. This CDR3 comprises 13 residues. From germline, CDR1 is MGHRA and CDR2 YSYEKL. The DNA of the CDR3 is TGCGCCAGCAGCCGGACAGGGAATGAAAAACTGTTTTTT. Translated: CASSRTGNEKLFF.

In the case of this clone: Other DNA sequences within the sample encode an identical CDR3. J is TRBJ2-5 and V is TRBV5-1; D is unresolved. The germline V and J ends were trimmed by 1 base and 2 bases, with 9 bases remaining between them. The CDR3 covers 14 residues. Germline loops: CDR1 SGHRS, CDR2 YFSETQ. The CDR3 spells CASSLSGSQETQYF. DNA of the CDR3: TGCGCCAGCAGCTTGTCCGGGTCACAAGAGACCCAGTACTTC.

This clone has a single count. This chain uses TRBV14 with TRBJ2-7; the D call may be TRBD1 or TRBD2 (6 bases each). V was cut by 3 bases and J by 6 bases, with 15 bases left in between. From germline, CDR1 is SGHDN and CDR2 FVKESK. This CDR3 spans 14 amino acids. The CDR3 sequence: CASSHLGGLSEQYF. As DNA, the CDR3 is TGTGCCAGCAGCCATTTAGGGGGGCTAAGCGAGCAGTACTTC. Full variable domain (remainder filled in from reference TRBV14 and TRBJ2-7): EAGVTQFPSHSVIEKGQTVTLRCDPISGHDNLYWYRRVMGKEIKFLLHFVKESKQDESGMPNNRFLAERTGGTYSTLKVQPAELEDSGVYFCASSHLGGLSEQYFGPGTRLTVT.

The genes are TRBV28 and TRBJ2-2; the D is unclear. The germline V and J ends were trimmed by 5 bases and 4 bases, with 14 bases remaining between them. CDR1 is MDHEN and CDR2 is SYDVKM in the germline V gene. The CDR3 sequence is 15 residues long. CDR3 region: CASSQFRSLTGELFF. Written as DNA, the CDR3 is TGTGCCAGCAGTCAATTTAGGAGCCTCACCGGGGAGCTGTTTTTT. The full variable domain, completed using reference TRBV28 and TRBJ2-2, is DVKVTQSSRYLVKRTGEKVFLECVQDMDHENMFWYRQDPGLGLRLIYFSYDVKMKEKGDIPEGYSVSREKKERFSLILESASTNQTSMYLCASSQFRSLTGELFFGEGSRLTVL.